This TCR beta chain was found in a study of cytomegalovirus exposure and HLA in healthy donors. About the research overall: Falling in the Caucasian-associated ancestry cluster were less than 85% of about 400 genotyped donors.

Nominally healthy donors provided the samples, though records likely missed some immune exposures. The primer mix had 60 Vbeta and 13 Jbeta primers. Produced via immunoSEQ multiplex PCR; TCRdb's table is partial and in-frame only. The sample shows some 270,000 clones, 80% of them seen only once. Regarding the study as a whole: Reportedly, cytomegalovirus status was diagnosed with high sensitivity and specificity. Later work showed greater clonal expansion in HLA-associated TCR beta chains than in equally common others.

Germline CDR1 reads SGHNT; CDR2 reads YENEEA. The CDR3 contains 13 residues. Trimming stripped 2 bases from V and 4 bases from J, with 5 bases between. In the case of this clone: No antigen is known for it.

The gene calls are TRBV11-3 and TRBJ2-2; D gene unclear. Specimen: PBMCs. The sequence derives from a girl aged 2 to 9 in good health and CMV-seronegative. CDR3 sequence (DNA): TGTGCCAGCAGCTTATTCGGCACCGGGGAGCTGTTTTTT. Encoded protein: CASSLFGTGELFF.